These 6 T cell receptor beta chains were all obtained from the same sample, sequenced in a study of shared clonotypes between healthy human individuals. The repertoire was sequenced with immunoSEQ multiplex PCR; TCRdb's copy has only in-frame clones and lacks some. Of about 2.5 million clones listed, 85% to 95% are singletons. The sample taken for sequencing was naive CD4+ T cells from PBMCs. The subset: CD45RA+ positively selected. These receptors were obtained from a man younger than 30 in good health. Some clones in this sample may be carry-over from other donors' samples.

The chain joins TRBV11-3 to TRBJ2-5; maybe TRBD2 (6 bases). The ends were cut back, 1 base at V and 2 bases at J, with 11 bases in the middle. The CDR3 is made up of 15 amino acids. Germline V gene sequence: CDR1 SGHNT, CDR2 YENEEA. CDR3 in DNA: TGTGCCAGCAGCTTAGGCGGGACGGAACAAGAGACCCAGTACTTC. This sequence encodes CASSLGGTEQETQYF.

The chain has TRBV6-1 and TRBJ2-1; 11 bases are shared with TRBD2. V dropped 4 bases and J dropped 4; count of bases not matched to a gene: 9. The CDR3 is 17 residues long. Germline CDR1 MNHNS, CDR2 SASEGT. The CDR3 region is CASSGPTSGVIYNEQFF. The CDR3 DNA reads as TGTGCCAGCAGTGGACCGACTAGCGGGGTAATTTACAATGAGCAGTTCTTC.

The V and J genes are TRBV27 and TRBJ1-5; D is undetermined. The germline V gene has CDR1 MNHEY and CDR2 SMNVEV (reference sequence). CDR3 length: 14 amino acids. Deletions cut 5 bases from V and 7 bases from J, with 15 bases between. The CDR3 DNA reads TGTGCCAGCAGTCCGTACATCGGGGTGCAGCCCCAGCATTTT. Its protein is CASSPYIGVQPQHF.

This chain links TRBV23-1 with TRBJ2-1; D unclear. TRBV23-1 is an ORF; its function is uncertain. The CDR3 has 12 residues. Trimming left V 10 bases short and J 3 bases short, with 10 bases between. This CDR3 reads CANEEFYNEQFF. As DNA, the CDR3 is TGCGCCAACGAGGAGTTCTACAATGAGCAGTTCTTC.

This clone was seen once. The gene calls are TRBV11-2 and TRBJ1-4, with 9 nucleotides matching TRBD1. Trimming took 1 base from V and 6 from J; bases not matched to a gene: 0. The CDR3 spans 14 residues. Germline-derived CDR1 and CDR2 are SGHAT and FQNNGV. The CDR3 nucleotides are TGTGCCAGCAGCTTAGGACAGGGGGATGAAAAACTGTTTTTT. It yields the protein CASSLGQGDEKLFF.

This clone was found a few times. The chain links TRBV6-1 to TRBJ1-5; D is unclear. The CDR3 covers 14 residues. The germline V gene encodes CDR1 MNHNS and CDR2 SASEGT. With 3 bases removed from V and 0 bases from J, the gap between germline ends came to 6 bases. The CDR3 DNA follows: TGTGCCAGCAGTGACCAGTATAGCAATCAGCCCCAGCATTTT. It translates to CASSDQYSNQPQHF.